This T cell receptor (beta chain) originates from a study of cytomegalovirus exposure and HLA in healthy donors. Germline values: CDR1 SGHNT, CDR2 YYREEE (reference sequence). The CDR3 loop spans 16 amino acids. V was clipped by 4 bases and J by 0 bases; unmatched bases: 6. Here immunoSEQ multiplex PCR was the method, and the copy in TCRdb shows in-frame clones only, minus some. Among under 200,000 clones listed, roughly 90% were seen once. This chain links TRBV5-4 with TRBJ2-3; 9 nucleotides agree with TRBD2. Specimen: PBMCs. This TCR came from a woman under 30 in good health and CMV-seronegative. This chain's CDR3 is CASSPRTSGSTDTQYF. Here the CDR3 DNA reads TGTGCCAGCAGCCCACGTACTAGCGGGAGCACAGATACGCAGTATTTT.